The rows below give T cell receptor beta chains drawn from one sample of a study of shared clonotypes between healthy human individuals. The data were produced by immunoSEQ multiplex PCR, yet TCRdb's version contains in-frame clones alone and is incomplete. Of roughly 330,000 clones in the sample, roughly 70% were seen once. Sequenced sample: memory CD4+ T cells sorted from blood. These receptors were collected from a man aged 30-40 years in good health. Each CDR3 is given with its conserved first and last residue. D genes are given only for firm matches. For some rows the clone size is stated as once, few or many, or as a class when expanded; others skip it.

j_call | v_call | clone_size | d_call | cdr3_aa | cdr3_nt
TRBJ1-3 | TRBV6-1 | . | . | CASSDRGRRSSGNTIYF | TGTGCCAGCAGTGACAGGGGACGGCGAAGCTCTGGAAACACCATATATTTT
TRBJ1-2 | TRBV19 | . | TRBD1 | CASSDRGSEVF | TGTGCCAGTAGTGACAGGGGCTCTGAAGTCTTC
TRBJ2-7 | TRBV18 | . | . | CASSPATVYGYEQYF | TGTGCCAGCTCACCCGCGACCGTTTACGGCTACGAGCAGTACTTC
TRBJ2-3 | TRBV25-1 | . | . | CASRRGYPTDTQYF | TGTGCCAGCAGGCGCGGCTACCCCACAGATACGCAGTATTTT
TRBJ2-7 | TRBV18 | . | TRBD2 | CASSPRTSGRSHSYEQYF | TGTGCCAGCTCACCGAGGACTAGCGGGAGGTCCCATTCCTACGAGCAGTACTTC
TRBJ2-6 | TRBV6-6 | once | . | CASSSVSGANVLTF | TGTGCCAGCAGTTCCGTCTCTGGGGCCAACGTCCTGACTTTC
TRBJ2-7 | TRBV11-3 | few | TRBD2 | CASSSYSGSYEQYF | TGTGCCAGCAGCTCTTACAGCGGGAGTTACGAGCAGTACTTC
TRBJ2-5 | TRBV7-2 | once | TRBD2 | CASSSGYGGRETQYF | TGTGCCAGCAGCTCCGGGTACGGCGGGAGGGAGACCCAGTACTTC
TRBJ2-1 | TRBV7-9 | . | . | CASSRPGSYNEQFF | TGTGCCAGCAGCCGACCGGGTTCCTACAATGAGCAGTTCTTC
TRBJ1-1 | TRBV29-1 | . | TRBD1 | CSVEESGGGTEAFF | TGCAGCGTTGAAGAGTCAGGGGGCGGCACTGAAGCTTTCTTT
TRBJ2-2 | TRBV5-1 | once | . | CASSSHPGELFF | TGCGCCAGCAGTTCCCATCCCGGGGAGCTGTTTTTT
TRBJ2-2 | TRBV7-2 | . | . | CASSFAVNTGELFF | TGTGCCAGCAGCTTTGCGGTTAACACCGGGGAGCTGTTTTTT
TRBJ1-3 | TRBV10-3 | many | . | CAIREASGNTIYF | TGTGCCATCAGGGAGGCGTCTGGAAACACCATATATTTT
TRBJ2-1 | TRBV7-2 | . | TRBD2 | CASRLGSGSSYNEQFF | TGTGCCAGTCGGTTGGGCAGCGGGAGTTCATACAATGAGCAGTTCTTC
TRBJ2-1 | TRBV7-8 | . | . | CASSLGDYNEQFF | TGTGCCAGCAGCTTGGGGGACTACAATGAGCAGTTCTTC
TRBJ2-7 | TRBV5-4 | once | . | CASSLNGYEQYF | TGTGCCAGCAGCTTGAATGGCTACGAGCAGTACTTC
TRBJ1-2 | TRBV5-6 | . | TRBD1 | CASSLFRGYGYTF | TGTGCCAGCAGCTTGTTCAGGGGGTATGGCTACACCTTC
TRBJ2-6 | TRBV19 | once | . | CASSIGGRPSGANVLTF | TGTGCCAGTAGTATCGGGGGGCGCCCCTCTGGGGCCAACGTCCTGACTTTC
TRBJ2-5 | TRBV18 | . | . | CASSPRAETQYF | TGTGCCAGCTCACCACGGGCTGAGACCCAGTACTTC
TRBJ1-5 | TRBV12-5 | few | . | CASGPRKPTGINQPQHF | TGTGCTAGTGGTCCGCGTAAACCTACAGGGATCAATCAGCCCCAGCATTTT
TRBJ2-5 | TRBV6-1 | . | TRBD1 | CASTQQGAETQYF | TGTGCCAGCACCCAACAGGGGGCCGAGACCCAGTACTTC
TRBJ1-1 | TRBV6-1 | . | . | CASSETGPGPQAFF | TGTGCCAGCAGTGAAACGGGACCGGGGCCCCAAGCTTTCTTT
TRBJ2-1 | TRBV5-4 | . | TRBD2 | CASSPRTSGINEQFF | TGTGCCAGCAGCCCACGGACTAGCGGGATTAATGAGCAGTTCTTC
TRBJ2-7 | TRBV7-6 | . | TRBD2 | CASSLAAGGYEQYF | TGTGCCAGCAGCTTAGCTGCGGGGGGCTACGAGCAGTACTTC
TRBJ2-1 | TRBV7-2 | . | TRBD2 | CASSSGLGGGINEQFF | TGTGCCAGCAGCTCCGGACTTGGCGGGGGTATCAATGAGCAGTTCTTC
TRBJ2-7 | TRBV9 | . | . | CASSVAGANEQYF | TGTGCCAGCAGCGTAGCAGGGGCAAACGAGCAGTACTTC
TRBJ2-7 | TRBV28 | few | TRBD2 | CASVGGSRYEQYF | TGTGCCAGCGTGGGGGGGTCCAGATACGAGCAGTACTTC
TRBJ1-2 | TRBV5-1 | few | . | CASSSSTGGRYTF | TGCGCCAGCAGCTCCTCAACCGGCGGACGCTACACCTTC
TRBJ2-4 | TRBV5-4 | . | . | CASSAGAGYIQYF | TGTGCCAGCAGCGCGGGGGCAGGATACATTCAGTACTTC
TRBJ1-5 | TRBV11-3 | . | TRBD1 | CASRGRGRYQPQHF | TGTGCCAGCCGGGGCAGGGGGCGGTATCAGCCCCAGCATTTT
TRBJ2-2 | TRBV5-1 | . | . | CASRSIGNTGELFF | TGCGCCAGCAGGTCGATCGGGAACACCGGGGAGCTGTTTTTT
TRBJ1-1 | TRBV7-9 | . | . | CASSSSILRSADTEAFF | TGTGCCAGCAGCTCTTCTATACTGAGATCTGCGGACACTGAAGCTTTCTTT
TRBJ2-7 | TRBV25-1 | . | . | CASRTTGSYEQYF | TGTGCCAGCCGGACGACAGGTTCCTACGAGCAGTACTTC
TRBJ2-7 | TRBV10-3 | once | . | CAISESYNYEQYF | TGTGCCATCAGTGAGTCGTACAACTACGAGCAGTACTTC
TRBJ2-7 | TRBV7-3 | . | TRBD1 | CASSRDRGDEQYF | TGTGCCAGCAGTCGGGACAGAGGAGACGAGCAGTACTTC
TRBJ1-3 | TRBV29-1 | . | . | CSVRQSSSGNTIYF | TGCAGCGTTAGACAGAGTTCCTCTGGAAACACCATATATTTT
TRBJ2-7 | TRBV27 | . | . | CASSPRLSHEQYF | TGTGCCAGCAGTCCCCGACTTTCTCACGAGCAGTACTTC
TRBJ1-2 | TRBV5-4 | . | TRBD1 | CASSPGQDILGYGYTF | TGTGCCAGCAGCCCGGGACAGGACATTCTTGGATATGGCTACACCTTC
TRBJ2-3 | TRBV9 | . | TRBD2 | CASSAGLAGESIDTQYF | TGTGCCAGCAGCGCCGGACTAGCGGGAGAATCAATAGATACGCAGTATTTT
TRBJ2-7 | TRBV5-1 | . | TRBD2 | CASSLGGLGLYEQYF | TGCGCCAGCAGCTTGGGTGGACTAGGGCTCTACGAGCAGTACTTC
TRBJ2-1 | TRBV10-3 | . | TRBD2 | CAIKGIAGGPYNEQFF | TGTGCCATCAAGGGGATAGCGGGAGGTCCCTACAATGAGCAGTTCTTC
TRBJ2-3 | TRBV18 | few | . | CASSPGTSDTQYF | TGTGCCAGCTCACCAGGAACTAGTGATACGCAGTATTTT